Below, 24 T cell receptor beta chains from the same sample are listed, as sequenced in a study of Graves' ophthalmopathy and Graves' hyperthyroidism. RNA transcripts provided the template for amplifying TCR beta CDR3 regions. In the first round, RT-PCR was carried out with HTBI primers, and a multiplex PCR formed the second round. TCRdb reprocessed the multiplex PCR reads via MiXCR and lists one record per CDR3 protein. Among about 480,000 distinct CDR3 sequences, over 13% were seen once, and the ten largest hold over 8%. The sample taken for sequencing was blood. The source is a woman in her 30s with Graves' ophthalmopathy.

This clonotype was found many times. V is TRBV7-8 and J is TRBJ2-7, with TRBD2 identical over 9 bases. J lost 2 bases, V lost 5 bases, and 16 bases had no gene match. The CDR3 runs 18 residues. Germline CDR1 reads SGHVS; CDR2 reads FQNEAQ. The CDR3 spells CASSHRWRASGVPYEQYF. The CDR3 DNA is TGTGCCAGCAGCCATCGTTGGAGGGCTAGCGGGGTACCCTACGAGCAGTACTTC. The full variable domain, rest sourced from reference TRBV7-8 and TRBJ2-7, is GAGVSQSPRYKVAKRGQDVALRCDPISGHVSLFWYQQALGQGPEFLTYFQNEAQLDKSGLPSDRFFAERPEGSVSTLKIQRTQQEDSAVYLCASSHRWRASGVPYEQYFGPGTRLTVT.

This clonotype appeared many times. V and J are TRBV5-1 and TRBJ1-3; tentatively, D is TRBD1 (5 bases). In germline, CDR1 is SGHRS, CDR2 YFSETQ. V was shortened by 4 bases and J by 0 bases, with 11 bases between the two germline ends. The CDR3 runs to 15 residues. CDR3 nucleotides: TGCGCCAGCAGCGCCGGGGCGGCCTCTGGAAACACCATATATTTT. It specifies CASSAGAASGNTIYF.

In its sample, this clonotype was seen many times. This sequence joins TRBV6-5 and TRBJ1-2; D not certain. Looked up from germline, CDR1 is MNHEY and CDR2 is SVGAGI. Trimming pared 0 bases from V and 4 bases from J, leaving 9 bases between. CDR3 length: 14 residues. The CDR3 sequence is CASSYSDSFYGYTF. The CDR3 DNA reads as TGTGCCAGCAGTTACTCGGATTCATTCTATGGCTACACCTTC.

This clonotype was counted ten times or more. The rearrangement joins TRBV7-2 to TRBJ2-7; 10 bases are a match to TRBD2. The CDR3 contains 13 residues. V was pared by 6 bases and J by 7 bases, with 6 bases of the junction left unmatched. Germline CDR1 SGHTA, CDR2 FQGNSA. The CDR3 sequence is CASSYTSGKEQYF. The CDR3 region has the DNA TGTGCCAGCAGTTACACTAGCGGGAAGGAGCAGTACTTC.

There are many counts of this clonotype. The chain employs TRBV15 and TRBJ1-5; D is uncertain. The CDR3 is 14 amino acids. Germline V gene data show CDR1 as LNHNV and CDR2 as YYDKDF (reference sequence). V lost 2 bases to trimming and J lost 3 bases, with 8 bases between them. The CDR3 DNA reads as TGTGCCACCAGCAGAATAGGCCACAATCAGCCCCAGCATTTT. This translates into CATSRIGHNQPQHF.

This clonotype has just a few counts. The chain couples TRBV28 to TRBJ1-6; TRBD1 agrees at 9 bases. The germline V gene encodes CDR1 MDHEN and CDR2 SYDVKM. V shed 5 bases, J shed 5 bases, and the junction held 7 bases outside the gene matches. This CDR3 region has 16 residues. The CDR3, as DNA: TGTGCCAGCAGTCATGACAGGGGGGTCCATAATTCACCCCTCCACTTT. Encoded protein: CASSHDRGVHNSPLHF.

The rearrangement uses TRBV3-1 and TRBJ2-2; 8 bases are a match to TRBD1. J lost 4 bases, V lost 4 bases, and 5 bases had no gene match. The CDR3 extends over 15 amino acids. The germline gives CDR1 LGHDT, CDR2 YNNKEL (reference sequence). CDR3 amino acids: CASSPTRGPTGELFF. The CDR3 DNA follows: TGTGCCAGCAGCCCTACCAGGGGGCCCACCGGGGAGCTGTTTTTT.

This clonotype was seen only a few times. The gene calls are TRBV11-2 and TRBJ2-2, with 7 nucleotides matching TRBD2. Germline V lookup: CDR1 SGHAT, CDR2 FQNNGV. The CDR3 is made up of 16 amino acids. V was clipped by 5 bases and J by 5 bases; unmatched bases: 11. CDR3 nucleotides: TGTGCCAGCAGCCCGTACGGACTAGTTGAAACCGGGGAGCTGTTTTTT. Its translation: CASSPYGLVETGELFF.

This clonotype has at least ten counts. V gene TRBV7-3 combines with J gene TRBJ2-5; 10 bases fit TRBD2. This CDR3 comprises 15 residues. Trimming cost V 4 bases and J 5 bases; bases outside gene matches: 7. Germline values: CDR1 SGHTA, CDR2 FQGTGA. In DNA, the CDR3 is TGTGCCAGCAGCTCTAGCGGGAGCCTATCGGAGACCCAGTACTTC. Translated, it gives CASSSSGSLSETQYF.

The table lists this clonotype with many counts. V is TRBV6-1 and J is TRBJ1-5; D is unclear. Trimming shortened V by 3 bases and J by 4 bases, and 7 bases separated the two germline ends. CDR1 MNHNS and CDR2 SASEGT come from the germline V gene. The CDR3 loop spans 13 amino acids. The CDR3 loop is CASSDPGNQPQHF. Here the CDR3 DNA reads TGTGCCAGCAGTGATCCAGGTAATCAGCCCCAGCATTTT.

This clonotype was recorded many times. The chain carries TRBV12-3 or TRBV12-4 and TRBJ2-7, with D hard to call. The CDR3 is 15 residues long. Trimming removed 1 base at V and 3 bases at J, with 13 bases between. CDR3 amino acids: CASSLEGGVGYEQYF. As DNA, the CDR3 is TGTGCCAGCAGTTTAGAGGGTGGAGTAGGCTACGAGCAGTACTTC.

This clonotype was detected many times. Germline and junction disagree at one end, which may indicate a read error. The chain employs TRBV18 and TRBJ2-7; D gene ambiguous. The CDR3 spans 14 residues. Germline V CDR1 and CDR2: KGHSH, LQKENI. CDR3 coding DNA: TGTGCCAGCTCAACACCACGGCAGAACTACGAGCAGTACTTC. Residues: CASSTPRQNYEQYF.

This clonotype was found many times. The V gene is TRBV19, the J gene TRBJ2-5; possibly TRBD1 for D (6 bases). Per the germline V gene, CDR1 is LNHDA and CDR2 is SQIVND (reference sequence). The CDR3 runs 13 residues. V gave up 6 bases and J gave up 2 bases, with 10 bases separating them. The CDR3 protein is CASRGQGQETQYF. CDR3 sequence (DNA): TGTGCCAGTAGGGGCCAGGGGCAAGAGACCCAGTACTTC.

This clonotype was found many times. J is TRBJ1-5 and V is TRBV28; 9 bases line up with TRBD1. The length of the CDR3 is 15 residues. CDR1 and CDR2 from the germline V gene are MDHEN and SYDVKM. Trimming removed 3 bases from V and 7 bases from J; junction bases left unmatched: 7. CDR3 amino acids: CASSFTGGASQPQHF. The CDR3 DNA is TGTGCCAGCAGTTTTACAGGGGGCGCGAGCCAGCCCCAGCATTTT.

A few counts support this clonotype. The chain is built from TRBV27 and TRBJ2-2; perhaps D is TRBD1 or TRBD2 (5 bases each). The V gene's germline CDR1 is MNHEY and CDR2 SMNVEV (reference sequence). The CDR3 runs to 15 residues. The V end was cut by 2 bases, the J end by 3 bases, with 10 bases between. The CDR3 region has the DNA TGTGCCAGCAGTTTAAATTGGGACGACACCGGGGAGCTGTTTTTT. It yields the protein CASSLNWDDTGELFF.

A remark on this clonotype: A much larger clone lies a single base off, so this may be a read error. Here the CDR3 reads CASRIGGNAQRGYSF. CDR3 sequence (DNA): TGTGCCAGCAGGATCGGGGGAAATGCCCAAAGGGGCTACAGCTTC. The chain recombines TRBV12-3 or TRBV12-4 with TRBJ1-2; TRBD1 is a possible D gene (5 bases). CDR3 length: 15 amino acids.

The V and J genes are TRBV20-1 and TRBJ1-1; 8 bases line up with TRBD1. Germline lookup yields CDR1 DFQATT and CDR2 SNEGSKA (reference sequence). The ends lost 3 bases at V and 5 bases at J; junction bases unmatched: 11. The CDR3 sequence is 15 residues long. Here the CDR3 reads CSASSSADRATEAFF. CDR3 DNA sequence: TGCAGTGCTAGTTCATCGGCGGACAGGGCAACTGAAGCTTTCTTT.

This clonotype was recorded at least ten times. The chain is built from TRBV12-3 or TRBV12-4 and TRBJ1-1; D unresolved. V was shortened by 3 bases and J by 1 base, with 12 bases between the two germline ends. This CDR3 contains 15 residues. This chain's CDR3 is CASSFSGSGNTEAFF. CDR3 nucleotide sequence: TGTGCCAGCAGTTTTTCTGGGTCAGGGAACACTGAAGCTTTCTTT.

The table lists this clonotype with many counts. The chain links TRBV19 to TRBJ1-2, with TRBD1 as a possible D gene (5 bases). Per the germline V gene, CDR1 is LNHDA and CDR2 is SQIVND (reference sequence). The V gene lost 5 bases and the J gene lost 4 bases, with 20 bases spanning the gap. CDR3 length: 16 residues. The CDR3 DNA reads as TGTGCCAGTAGTCCGGGACGGTCTATAGCACTCTATGGCTACACCTTC. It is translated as CASSPGRSIALYGYTF.

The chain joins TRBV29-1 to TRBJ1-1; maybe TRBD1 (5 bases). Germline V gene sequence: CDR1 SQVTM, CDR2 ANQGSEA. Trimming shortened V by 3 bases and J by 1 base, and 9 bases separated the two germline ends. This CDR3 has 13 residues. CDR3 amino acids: CSVEVTANTEAFF. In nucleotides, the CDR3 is TGCAGCGTTGAGGTGACAGCGAACACTGAAGCTTTCTTT.

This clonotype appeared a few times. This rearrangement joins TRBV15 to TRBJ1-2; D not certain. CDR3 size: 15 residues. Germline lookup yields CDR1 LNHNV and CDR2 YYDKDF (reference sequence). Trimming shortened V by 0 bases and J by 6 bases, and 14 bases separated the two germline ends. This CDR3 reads CATSRDRTPVDGYTF. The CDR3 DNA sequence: TGTGCCACCAGCAGAGATCGGACGCCTGTGGATGGCTACACCTTC.

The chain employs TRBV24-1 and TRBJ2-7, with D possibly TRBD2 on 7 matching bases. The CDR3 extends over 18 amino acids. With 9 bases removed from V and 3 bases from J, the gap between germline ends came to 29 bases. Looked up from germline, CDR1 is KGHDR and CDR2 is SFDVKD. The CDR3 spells CATGGGPSGSYLSYEQYF. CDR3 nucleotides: TGTGCCACCGGGGGGGGGCCTTCTGGATCATACCTGAGCTACGAGCAGTACTTC.

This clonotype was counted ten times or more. DNA for the CDR3: TGTGCCAGCAGTGAGCTGGACTATGGCTACACCTTC. Translating it yields CASSELDYGYTF. The chain carries TRBV25-1 and TRBJ1-2, with unresolved D. Germline V gene data show CDR1 as MGHDK and CDR2 as SYGVNS. CDR3 size: 12 residues. V shed 3 bases and J shed 3 bases, with 5 bases lying between them.

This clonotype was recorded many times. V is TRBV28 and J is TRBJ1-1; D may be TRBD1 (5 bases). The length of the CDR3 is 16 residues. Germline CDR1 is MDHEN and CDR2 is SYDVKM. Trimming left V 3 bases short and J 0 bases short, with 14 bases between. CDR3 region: CASSFTGGVMNTEAFF. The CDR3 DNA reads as TGTGCCAGCAGTTTTACGGGGGGAGTTATGAACACTGAAGCTTTCTTT.